A selection of T cell receptor beta chains follows, all from one sample in a study of cytomegalovirus exposure and HLA in healthy donors. Assay used: immunoSEQ multiplex PCR; TCRdb lists only in-frame clones, some missing. The data contain 200,000 to 250,000 clones, 70% to 80% of them seen just once; the ten biggest clones take up 3.5% to 4%. The sequenced material came from PBMCs. The receptors were sampled from a male donor in good health and CMV-seronegative. The CDR3 runs from the conserved cysteine through the conserved F or W. A D gene is named only where the DNA matches it firmly. The size of a clone is reported for some rows only, either as once, few or many, or as a class for expanded clones.

>TRBJ2-7|-|-|TRBV29-1
TGCAGCGCTTCGGGCAGGGCCCACTACGAGCAGTACTTC
CSASGRAHYEQYF
>TRBJ2-5|-|TRBD1|TRBV7-2
TGTGCCAGCAGCTTCAGACCGGGACAGGTGGGCGCCCGGCACTTC
CASSFRPGQVGARHF
>TRBJ1-6|-|-|TRBV6-5
TGTGCCAGCAGTTACCGAGCTCACCTAAATTCACCCCTCCACTTT
CASSYRAHLNSPLHF
>TRBJ1-2|-|-|TRBV2
TGTGCCAGCAGAGTATTACCTGGAGCTAACTATGGCTACACCTTC
CASRVLPGANYGYTF
>TRBJ2-1|-|-|TRBV6-5
TGTGCCAGCAGAACCCTCAGGGAGCAGTTCTTC
CASRTLREQFF
>TRBJ2-2|-|TRBD2|TRBV5-1
TGCGCCAGCAGCCCTCGAGAATTTAGCGGGAGCGGTACGGGGGAGCTGTTTTTT
CASSPREFSGSGTGELFF
>TRBJ2-2|-|TRBD2|TRBV7-3
TGTGCCAGCAGCTTATGGACTAGCGGGAGGGCCGGCGGGGAGCTGTTTTTT
CASSLWTSGRAGGELFF
>TRBJ2-5|once|TRBD2|TRBV10-2
TGCGCCAGCAGTGAGTCGACGGGCGGGGGGTACCAAGAGACCCAGTACTTC
CASSESTGGGYQETQYF
>TRBJ2-5|-|TRBD1|TRBV25-1
TGTGCCAGCAGTGAAGGGACAGCACAAGAGACCCAGTACTTC
CASSEGTAQETQYF
>TRBJ2-7|-|-|TRBV19
TGTGCCAGTAGTATTACAGGATTCAACTACGAGCAGTACTTC
CASSITGFNYEQYF
>TRBJ2-7|-|TRBD2|TRBV19
TGTGCCAGTAGTCGAGCGGGGGGATCCTACGAGCAGTACTTC
CASSRAGGSYEQYF
>TRBJ2-5|-|TRBD2|TRBV7-8
TGTGCCAGCAAAGAGCGGGGAGGTGGGAAGACCCAGTACTTC
CASKERGGGKTQYF
>TRBJ1-1|once|TRBD1|TRBV28
TGTGCCAGCAGTTATCAGGGGGCACCCGGGGCTTTCTTT
CASSYQGAPGAFF
>TRBJ1-5|few|-|TRBV19
TGTGCCAGTAGTTCTAATCCAGGGTTTCAGCCCCAGCATTTT
CASSSNPGFQPQHF
>TRBJ2-1|-|TRBD2|TRBV9
TGTGCCAGCAGCGTAGGAGCGGGAGGCAGCGGGGAGCAGTTCTTC
CASSVGAGGSGEQFF
>TRBJ2-7|-|TRBD1|TRBV18
TGTGCCAGCTCACCAGTGGACAGGGGGCGCAACGAGCAGTACTTC
CASSPVDRGRNEQYF
>TRBJ1-6|-|TRBD1|TRBV28
TGTGCCAGCAGTGGGACAGCCTATAATTCACCCCTCCACTTT
CASSGTAYNSPLHF
>TRBJ2-1|-|TRBD1|TRBV6-1
TGTGCCAGCAGTGAAGCGGAGGACAGGTCCTACAATGAGCAGTTCTTC
CASSEAEDRSYNEQFF
>TRBJ2-1|-|-|TRBV7-2
TGTGCCAGCAGCTTATCGGGAAGTCTACAATATGAGCAGTTCTTC
CASSLSGSLQYEQFF
>TRBJ2-5|-|TRBD2|TRBV4-1
TGCGCCAGCAGCCAAGGGGCGGGAGGGACATACCAAGAGACCCAGTACTTC
CASSQGAGGTYQETQYF
>TRBJ2-5|-|-|TRBV7-9
TGTGCCAGCGCACAGGGCCCCGGAGCTAACCAAGAGACCCAGTACTTC
CASAQGPGANQETQYF
>TRBJ1-2|-|-|TRBV7-2
TGTGCCAGCAGCCTTTCGAGGGCCCGCTATGGCTACACCTTC
CASSLSRARYGYTF
>TRBJ2-7|-|TRBD2|TRBV19
TGTGCCAGTAGTAGCCGGGAGGGCGGAAGGCAGGAGCAGTACTTC
CASSSREGGRQEQYF
>TRBJ2-7|-|TRBD2|TRBV7-2
TGTGCCAGCAGCTTAGGAGGGGGACTAGGGAGAGACGAGCAGTACTTC
CASSLGGGLGRDEQYF
>TRBJ2-5|-|-|TRBV6-1
TGTGCCAGCAGTGTTAAGGGGCAAGAGACCCAGTACTTC
CASSVKGQETQYF
>TRBJ2-7|few|TRBD1|TRBV4-1
TGCGCCAGCAGCCTTACCTCCGGGACAGGTGGTTCCTACGAGCAGTACTTC
CASSLTSGTGGSYEQYF
>TRBJ1-5|-|-|TRBV5-5
TGTGCCAGCAGCCGCTCGGGGGGGTACCAGCCCCAGCATTTT
CASSRSGGYQPQHF